This passage covers 22 T cell receptor beta chains from one sample sequenced in a study of response to subunit inactivated influenza vaccine. TCRdb fed the RT-PCR reads into MiXCR, producing one record per CDR3 protein. This sample yields 710,000 or so distinct CDR3 sequences, of which around 16% are seen a single time; 11% belongs to the top ten. The sequences come from PBMCs from blood, collected less than 13 days after vaccination. The source of these receptors is a man between 50 and 59 years old who received an inactivated influenza vaccine.

The chain links TRBV6-2 or TRBV6-3 to TRBJ2-2, with TRBD1 matching 8 bases. Germline V lookup: CDR1 MNHEY, CDR2 SVGEGT. Trimming removed 2 bases from V and 5 bases from J; junction bases left unmatched: 16. The CDR3 sequence is 19 residues long. The CDR3 DNA reads TGTGCCAGCAGTTACCTCAGCGACAGGGGAGAAGGAGGGACCGGGGAGCTGTTTTTT. Amino acids: CASSYLSDRGEGGTGELFF.

This CDR3 is CASSLAGAGGTQYF. Written as DNA, the CDR3 is TGTGCCAGCAGTTTAGCGGGGGCGGGGGGTACGCAGTATTTT. This rearrangement joins TRBV12-3 or TRBV12-4 to TRBJ2-3; 8 bases map to TRBD2. The V gene end was trimmed by 0 bases and the J gene end by 8 bases; junction bases not matched to a gene: 4. The CDR3 has 14 amino acids.

This clonotype was detected only a few times. CDR3 bases: TGTGCCAGCAGTTTTGGGGCAGTTCGGTCTCAGCCCCAGCATTTT. Translating gives CASSFGAVRSQPQHF. J is TRBJ1-5 and V is TRBV28; perhaps TRBD1 as D (5 bases). The CDR3 loop spans 15 amino acids. The ends were cut back, 3 bases at V and 6 bases at J, with 15 bases in the middle. Germline CDR1 reads MDHEN; CDR2 reads SYDVKM. Using reference TRBV28 and TRBJ1-5 for the parts outside the CDR3, the full variable domain is DVKVTQSSRYLVKRTGEKVFLECVQDMDHENMFWYRQDPGLGLRLIYFSYDVKMKEKGDIPEGYSVSREKKERFSLILESASTNQTSMYLCASSFGAVRSQPQHFGDGTRLSIL.

A few counts support this clonotype. J is TRBJ2-5 and V is TRBV4-3; 8 nucleotides agree with TRBD1. V dropped 1 base and J dropped 1; count of bases not matched to a gene: 5. Germline-derived CDR1 and CDR2 are LGHNA and YSLEER. The CDR3 has 16 residues. For the CDR3, the DNA is TGCGCCAGCAGCCAAGTCCTCGACAGGGGCCAAGAGACCCAGTACTTC. Its translation: CASSQVLDRGQETQYF.

Only a few counts were recorded for this clonotype. The chain is built from TRBV4-1 and TRBJ1-5, with TRBD1 as a possible D gene (6 bases). The V end lost 0 bases, the J end lost 4 bases, and 13 bases lay between the germline ends. Germline lookup yields CDR1 MGHRA and CDR2 YSYEKL. CDR3 length: 16 residues. CDR3 protein: CASSQDRGELNQPQHF. CDR3 in DNA: TGCGCCAGCAGCCAAGATAGGGGGGAGCTAAATCAGCCCCAGCATTTT.

This clonotype occurred many times. This rearrangement joins TRBV12-3 or TRBV12-4 to TRBJ2-5, with D uncertain. The CDR3 extends over 13 amino acids. Deletions cut 6 bases from V and 2 bases from J, with 10 bases between. The CDR3 DNA follows: TGTGCCAGCAGACCATCACCTCAAGAGACCCAGTACTTC. Protein product: CASRPSPQETQYF.

This clonotype was seen a handful of times. This chain connects TRBV7-9 to TRBJ1-1; perhaps TRBD1 as D (6 bases). This CDR3 region has 14 residues. CDR1 SEHNR and CDR2 FQNEAQ come from the germline V gene (reference sequence). V lost 5 bases and J lost 1, with 11 bases in between. The CDR3 nucleotides read TGTGCCAGCAGCCCCCAGACAGGGAACACTGAAGCTTTCTTT. Protein sequence: CASSPQTGNTEAFF.

J is TRBJ2-7 and V is TRBV5-1, with 8 bases that match TRBD1. This CDR3 has 14 amino acids. The germline V gene has CDR1 SGHRS and CDR2 YFSETQ. V was pared by 5 bases and J by 1 base, with 5 bases of the junction left unmatched. The CDR3 nucleotides are TGCGCCAGCAGTATGACAGGGGAGTCCTACGAGCAGTACTTC. It is translated as CASSMTGESYEQYF.

The J gene is TRBJ2-5, the V gene TRBV29-1; D uncertain. The length of the CDR3 is 11 residues. CDR1 and CDR2 from the germline V gene are SQVTM and ANQGSEA. V lost 2 bases and J 7 bases, leaving 8 bases between the germline ends. The CDR3 loop reads CSVESTWTQYF. The CDR3, as DNA: TGCAGCGTTGAATCCACCTGGACCCAGTACTTC.

The gene calls are TRBV5-4 and TRBJ2-3, with D unclear. In germline, CDR1 is SGHNT, CDR2 YYREEE (reference sequence). This CDR3 is built from 15 residues. V lost 0 bases, J lost 0 bases, and 8 bases lay in between. The CDR3 DNA reads TGTGCCAGCAGCTTGGACAACCCGAGCACAGATACGCAGTATTTT. Protein: CASSLDNPSTDTQYF.

The chain links TRBV20-1 to TRBJ2-2, with 7 bases aligning to TRBD1. Losses at the gene ends were 5 bases for V and 4 bases for J; bases not matched to a gene: 7. The CDR3 is 14 amino acids. The V gene's germline CDR1 is DFQATT and CDR2 SNEGSKA (reference sequence). The CDR3 spells CSAPTGFGTGELFF. The CDR3 DNA reads TGCAGTGCTCCGACAGGGTTCGGCACCGGGGAGCTGTTTTTT.

The rearrangement joins TRBV20-1 to TRBJ2-3; 8 positions match TRBD2. The junction had 16 bases not matched to a gene; V was cut back by 0 bases and J by 8 bases. Looked up from germline, CDR1 is DFQATT and CDR2 is SNEGSKA (reference sequence). The CDR3 extends over 17 amino acids. CDR3 in amino acids: CSARDTWREASGATQYF. Here the CDR3 DNA reads TGCAGTGCTAGAGATACGTGGCGGGAGGCGAGTGGCGCTACGCAGTATTTT.

This clonotype was counted between two and nine times. This rearrangement joins TRBV7-2 to TRBJ2-1, with 14 bases identical to TRBD2. Germline V gene sequence: CDR1 SGHTA, CDR2 FQGNSA. Unmatched junction bases numbered 7, after V lost 10 bases and J lost 2 bases. The CDR3 is 16 amino acids. CDR3 in amino acids: CAIRPGLAGAYNEQFF. In DNA, the CDR3 is TGTGCCATCCGCCCGGGACTAGCGGGAGCCTACAATGAGCAGTTCTTC.

This clonotype was found a few times. V is TRBV7-9 and J is TRBJ1-1; D remains ambiguous. Germline loops: CDR1 SEHNR, CDR2 FQNEAQ (reference sequence). The CDR3 spans 14 residues. The V end lost 2 bases, the J end lost 1 base, and 8 bases lay between the germline ends. CDR3 region: CASSLWVENTEAFF. The CDR3 DNA follows: TGTGCCAGCAGCTTATGGGTGGAGAACACTGAAGCTTTCTTT.

Many counts were recorded for this clonotype. The V call is TRBV29-1, the J call TRBJ1-6, with D maybe TRBD1 (5 bases). The CDR3 is 16 residues long. Trimming left V 2 bases short and J 0 bases short, with 11 bases between. From germline, CDR1 is SQVTM and CDR2 ANQGSEA. Written as DNA, the CDR3 is TGCAGCGTTGAACGAGGGGTTCACTCCTATAATTCACCCCTCCACTTT. Protein sequence: CSVERGVHSYNSPLHF.

This clonotype was seen more than once but under ten times. The rearrangement joins TRBV7-9 to TRBJ2-5, with a tentative D call TRBD2 (5 bases). Germline V CDR1 and CDR2: SEHNR, FQNEAQ (reference sequence). V was trimmed by 6 bases and J by 5 bases, leaving 13 bases between them. The CDR3 spans 13 residues. The DNA for the CDR3 is TGTGCCAGCAGAAGGGTCGGGGTGGAGACCCAGTACTTC. Amino acid sequence: CASRRVGVETQYF.

A few counts support this clonotype. This chain joins TRBV18 and TRBJ2-2, with D possibly being TRBD2 (5 bases). The CDR3 loop spans 13 amino acids. CDR1 and CDR2 from the germline V gene are KGHSH and LQKENI. V lost 6 bases, J lost 3 bases, and 8 bases lay in between. The CDR3 sequence: CASSQADTGELFF. The CDR3 nucleotides read TGTGCCAGCTCCCAAGCGGACACCGGGGAGCTGTTTTTT.

In DNA, the CDR3 is TGCAGTGCCGCGACTAGCGGGGGATACAATGAGCAGTTCTTC. Translated: CSAATSGGYNEQFF. The rearrangement links TRBV20-1 to TRBJ2-1; 12 bases are a match to TRBD2. The length of the CDR3 is 14 residues. The V and J ends lost 6 bases and 4 bases, in that order; junction bases with no gene match: 4. CDR1 is DFQATT, CDR2 SNEGSKA, per germline (reference sequence).

This clonotype was picked up a small number of times. This chain joins TRBV6-1 and TRBJ2-5, with D uncertain. The length of the CDR3 is 12 residues. The V gene's germline CDR1 is MNHNS and CDR2 SASEGT. V was pared by 0 bases and J by 5 bases, with 4 bases between. In DNA, the CDR3 is TGTGCCAGCAGTGAAGCGCGGGAGACCCAGTACTTC. Protein: CASSEARETQYF.

This clonotype was counted once. This chain connects TRBV6-1 to TRBJ2-5, with 10 nucleotides matching TRBD1. Germline V CDR1 and CDR2: MNHNS, SASEGT. CDR3 length: 13 amino acids. The trim removed 10 bases at V and 4 bases at J, leaving 6 bases unmatched. CDR3: CATRDRGGETQYF. The CDR3 DNA sequence: TGTGCCACCCGGGACAGGGGAGGAGAGACCCAGTACTTC.

The chain employs TRBV7-9 and TRBJ2-1; D is perhaps TRBD1 or TRBD2 (5 bases each). V lost 0 bases and J 9 bases, leaving 9 bases between the germline ends. The CDR3 has 13 residues. Germline V gene lookup returns CDR1 SEHNR and CDR2 FQNEAQ (reference sequence). Here the CDR3 reads CASSLAGVAEQFF. CDR3 bases: TGTGCCAGCAGCTTAGCGGGGGTGGCTGAGCAGTTCTTC. Together with reference TRBV7-9 and TRBJ2-1, the CDR3 gives the full variable domain: DTGVSQNPRHKITKRGQNVTFRCDPISEHNRLYWYRQTLGQGPEFLTYFQNEAQLEKSRLLSDRFSAERPKGSFSTLEIQRTEQGDSAMYLCASSLAGVAEQFFGPGTRLTVL.

This clonotype was counted only a few times. The V call is TRBV9, the J call TRBJ2-3; 10 nucleotides match TRBD1. The CDR3 spans 14 residues. Germline V gene data show CDR1 as SGDLS and CDR2 as YYNGEE. Unmatched junction bases numbered 6, after V lost 7 bases and J lost 4 bases. CDR3 nucleotide sequence: TGTGCCAGCTCTTGGACAGGGGGATCAGATACGCAGTATTTT. It codes for CASSWTGGSDTQYF.